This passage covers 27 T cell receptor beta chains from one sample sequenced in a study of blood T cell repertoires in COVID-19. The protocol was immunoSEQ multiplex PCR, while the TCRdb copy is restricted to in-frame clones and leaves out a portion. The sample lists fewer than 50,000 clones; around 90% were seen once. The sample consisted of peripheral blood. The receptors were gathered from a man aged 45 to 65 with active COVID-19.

The CDR3 DNA sequence: TGTGCCAGCAGTTACTTAGGAGTAACCTACGAGCAGTACTTC. This encodes CASSYLGVTYEQYF. The chain has TRBV6-5 and TRBJ2-7; D gene ambiguous. Trimming left V 1 base short and J 2 bases short, with 9 bases between. Germline-derived CDR1 and CDR2 are MNHEY and SVGAGI. The CDR3 contains 14 residues.

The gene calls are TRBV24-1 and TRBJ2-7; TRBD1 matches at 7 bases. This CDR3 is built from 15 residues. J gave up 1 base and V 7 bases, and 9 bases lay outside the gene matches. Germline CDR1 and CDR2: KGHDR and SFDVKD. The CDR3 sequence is CATSDPATGSYEQYF. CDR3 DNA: TGTGCCACCAGCGATCCTGCGACAGGGTCCTACGAGCAGTACTTC.

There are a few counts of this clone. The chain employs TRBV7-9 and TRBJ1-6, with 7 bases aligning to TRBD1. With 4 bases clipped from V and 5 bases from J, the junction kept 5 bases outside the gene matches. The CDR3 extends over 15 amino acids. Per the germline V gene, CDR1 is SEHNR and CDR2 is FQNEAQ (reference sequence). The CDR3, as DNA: TGTGCCAGCAGCTCCCCGGGACAGCATAATTCACCCCTCCACTTT. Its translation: CASSSPGQHNSPLHF.

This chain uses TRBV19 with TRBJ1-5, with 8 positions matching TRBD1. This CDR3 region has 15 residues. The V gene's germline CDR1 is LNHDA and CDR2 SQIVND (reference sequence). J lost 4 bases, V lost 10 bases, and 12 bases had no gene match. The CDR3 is CATAGDRSLNQPQHF. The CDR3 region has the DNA TGTGCCACCGCGGGGGACAGGTCCTTGAATCAGCCCCAGCATTTT.

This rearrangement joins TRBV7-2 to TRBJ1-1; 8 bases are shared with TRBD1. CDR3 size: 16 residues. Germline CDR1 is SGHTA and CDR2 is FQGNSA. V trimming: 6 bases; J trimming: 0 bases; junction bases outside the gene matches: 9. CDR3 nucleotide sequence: TGTGCCAGCAGATTGACAGGGGCCCAAATGAACACTGAAGCTTTCTTT. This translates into CASRLTGAQMNTEAFF. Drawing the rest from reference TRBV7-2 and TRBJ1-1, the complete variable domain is GAGVSQSPSNKVTEKGKDVELRCDPISGHTALYWYRQSLGQGLEFLIYFQGNSAPDKSGLPSDRFSAERTGGSVSTLTIQRTQQEDSAVYLCASRLTGAQMNTEAFFGQGTRLTVV.

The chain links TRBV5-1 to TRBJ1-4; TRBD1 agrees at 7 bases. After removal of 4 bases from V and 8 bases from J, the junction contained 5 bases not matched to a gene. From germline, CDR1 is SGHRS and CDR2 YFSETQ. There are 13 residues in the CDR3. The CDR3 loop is CASSRDRAEKLFF. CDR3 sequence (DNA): TGCGCCAGCAGCCGGGACAGAGCAGAAAAACTGTTTTTT.

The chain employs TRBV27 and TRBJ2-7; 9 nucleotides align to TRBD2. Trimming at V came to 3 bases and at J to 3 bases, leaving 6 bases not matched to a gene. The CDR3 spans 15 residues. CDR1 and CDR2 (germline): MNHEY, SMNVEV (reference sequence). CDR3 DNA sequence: TGTGCCAGCAGTTTCCTCACGCGGGGGGGCTACGAGCAGTACTTC. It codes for CASSFLTRGGYEQYF.

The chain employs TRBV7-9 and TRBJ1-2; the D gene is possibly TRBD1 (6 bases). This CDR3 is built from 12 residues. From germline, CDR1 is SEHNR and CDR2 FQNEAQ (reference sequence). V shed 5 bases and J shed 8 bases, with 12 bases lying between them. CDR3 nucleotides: TGTGCCAGCAGCGCGACAGGTTTCGGCTACACCTTC. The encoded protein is CASSATGFGYTF.

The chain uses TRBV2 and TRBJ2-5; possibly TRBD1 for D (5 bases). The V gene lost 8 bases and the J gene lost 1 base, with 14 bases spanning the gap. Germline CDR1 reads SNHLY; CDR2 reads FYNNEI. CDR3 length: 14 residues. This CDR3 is CASGASRVQETQYF. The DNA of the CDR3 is TGTGCCAGCGGCGCGTCCAGGGTCCAAGAGACCCAGTACTTC.

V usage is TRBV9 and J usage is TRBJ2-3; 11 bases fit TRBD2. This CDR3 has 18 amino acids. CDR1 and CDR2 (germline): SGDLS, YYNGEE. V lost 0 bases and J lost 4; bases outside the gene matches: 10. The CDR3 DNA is TGTGCCAGCAGCGTAGCTACTAGTAGCGGGGGGGCGTCAGATACGCAGTATTTT. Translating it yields CASSVATSSGGASDTQYF.

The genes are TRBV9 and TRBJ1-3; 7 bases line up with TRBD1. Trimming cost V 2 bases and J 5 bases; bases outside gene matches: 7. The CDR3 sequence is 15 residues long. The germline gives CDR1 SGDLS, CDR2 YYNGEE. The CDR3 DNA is TGTGCCAGCAGCGTGACGACAGGGCAGAGAAACACCATATATTTT. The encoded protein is CASSVTTGQRNTIYF. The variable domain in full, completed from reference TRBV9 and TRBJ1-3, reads DSGVTQTPKHLITATGQRVTLRCSPRSGDLSVYWYQQSLDQGLQFLIQYYNGEERAKGNILERFSAQQFPDLHSELNLSSLELGDSALYFCASSVTTGQRNTIYFGEGSWLTVV.

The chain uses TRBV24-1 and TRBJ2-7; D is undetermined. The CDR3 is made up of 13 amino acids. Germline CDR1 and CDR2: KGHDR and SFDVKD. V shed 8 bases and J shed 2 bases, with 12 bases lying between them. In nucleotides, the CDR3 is TGTGCCACCATTCTGACTGAGACCTACGAGCAGTACTTC. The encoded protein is CATILTETYEQYF.

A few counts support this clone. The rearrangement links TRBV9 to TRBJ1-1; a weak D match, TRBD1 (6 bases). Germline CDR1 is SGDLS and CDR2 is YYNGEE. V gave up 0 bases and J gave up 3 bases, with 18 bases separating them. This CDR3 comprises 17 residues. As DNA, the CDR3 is TGTGCCAGCAGCGTAGTACACACAGGGCTGTCGGACACTGAAGCTTTCTTT. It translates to CASSVVHTGLSDTEAFF.

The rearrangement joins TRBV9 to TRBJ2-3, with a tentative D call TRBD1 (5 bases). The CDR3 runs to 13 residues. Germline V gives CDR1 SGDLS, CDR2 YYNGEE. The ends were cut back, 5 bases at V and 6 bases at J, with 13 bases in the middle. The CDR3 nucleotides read TGTGCCAGCAGGTCAGGGTTGACGGATACGCAGTATTTT. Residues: CASRSGLTDTQYF.

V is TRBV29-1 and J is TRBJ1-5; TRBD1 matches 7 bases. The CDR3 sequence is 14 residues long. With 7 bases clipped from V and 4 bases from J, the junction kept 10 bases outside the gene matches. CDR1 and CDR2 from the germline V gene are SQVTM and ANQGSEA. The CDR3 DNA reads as TGCAGCGCTATTGAGGGGGCACGGAATCAGCCCCAGCATTTT. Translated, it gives CSAIEGARNQPQHF.

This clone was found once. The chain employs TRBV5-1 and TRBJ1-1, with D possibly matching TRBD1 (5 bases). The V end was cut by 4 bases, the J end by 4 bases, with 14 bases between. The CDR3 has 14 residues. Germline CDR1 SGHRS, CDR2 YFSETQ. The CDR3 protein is CASSPESQGTEAFF. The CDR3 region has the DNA TGCGCCAGCAGCCCCGAGTCGCAGGGCACTGAAGCTTTCTTT.

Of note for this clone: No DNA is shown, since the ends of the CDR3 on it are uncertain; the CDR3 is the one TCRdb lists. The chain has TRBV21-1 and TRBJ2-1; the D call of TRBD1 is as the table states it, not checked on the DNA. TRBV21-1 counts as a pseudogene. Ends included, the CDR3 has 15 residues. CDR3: CASSKVGTGSLEQFF.

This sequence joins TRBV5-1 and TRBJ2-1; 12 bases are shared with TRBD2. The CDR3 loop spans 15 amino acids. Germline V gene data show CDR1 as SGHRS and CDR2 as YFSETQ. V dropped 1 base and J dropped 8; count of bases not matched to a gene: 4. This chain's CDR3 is CASSLWLAGGHEQFF. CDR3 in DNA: TGCGCCAGCAGCTTGTGGCTAGCGGGAGGGCATGAGCAGTTCTTC.

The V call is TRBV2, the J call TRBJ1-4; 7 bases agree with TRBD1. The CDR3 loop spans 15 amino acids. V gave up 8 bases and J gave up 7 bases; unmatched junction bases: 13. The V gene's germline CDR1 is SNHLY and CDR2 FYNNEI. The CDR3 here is CASGQGGTRGEKLFF. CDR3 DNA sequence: TGTGCCAGCGGTCAGGGGGGCACCAGAGGTGAAAAACTGTTTTTT.

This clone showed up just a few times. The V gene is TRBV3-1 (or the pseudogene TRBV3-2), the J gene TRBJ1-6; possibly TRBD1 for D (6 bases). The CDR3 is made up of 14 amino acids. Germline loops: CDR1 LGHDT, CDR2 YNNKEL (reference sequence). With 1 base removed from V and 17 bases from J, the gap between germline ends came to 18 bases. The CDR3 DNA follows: TGTGCCAGCAGCCAAGGCAGGGGACGACCTTCTATCCACTTT. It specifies CASSQGRGRPSIHF.

The CDR3 sequence is CASRTSGSAYNEQFF. The CDR3 nucleotides read TGTGCCAGCAGAACTAGCGGGAGTGCCTACAATGAGCAGTTCTTC. V and J are TRBV7-3 and TRBJ2-1; 11 nucleotides line up with TRBD2. Germline-derived CDR1 and CDR2 are SGHTA and FQGTGA. The CDR3 loop spans 15 amino acids. Trimming cost V 6 bases and J 2 bases; bases outside gene matches: 3.

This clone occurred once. CDR3 protein: CSVVEPRGGEQFF. CDR3 coding DNA: TGCAGCGTTGTTGAGCCCCGGGGTGGGGAGCAGTTCTTC. The genes are TRBV29-1 and TRBJ2-1; D perhaps matches TRBD2 (5 bases). CDR1 and CDR2 from the germline V gene are SQVTM and ANQGSEA. V lost 4 bases and J 10 bases, leaving 17 bases between the germline ends. This CDR3 comprises 13 residues.

The CDR3 spells CASSLGGADEQYF. The CDR3 DNA sequence: TGTGCCAGCAGCTTGGGGGGAGCGGACGAGCAGTACTTC. The chain uses TRBV5-5 and TRBJ2-7, with D possibly matching TRBD2 (5 bases). The ends were cut back, 0 bases at V and 5 bases at J, with 9 bases in the middle. The CDR3 consists of 13 residues. Germline CDR1 and CDR2: SGHKS and YYEKEE (reference sequence).

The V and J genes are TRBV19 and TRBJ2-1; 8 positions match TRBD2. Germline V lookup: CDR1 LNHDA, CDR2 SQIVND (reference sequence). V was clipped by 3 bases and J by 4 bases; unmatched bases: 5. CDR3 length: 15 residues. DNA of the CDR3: TGTGCCAGTAGTATGCCCGGGAGGGGTTACAATGAGCAGTTCTTC. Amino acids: CASSMPGRGYNEQFF.

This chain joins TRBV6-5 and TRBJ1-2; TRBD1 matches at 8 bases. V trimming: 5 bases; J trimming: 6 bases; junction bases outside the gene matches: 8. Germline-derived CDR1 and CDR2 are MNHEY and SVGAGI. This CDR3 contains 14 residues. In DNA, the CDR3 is TGTGCCAGCAGTCCCGGGACAGGCCGGGATGGCTACACCTTC. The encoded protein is CASSPGTGRDGYTF.

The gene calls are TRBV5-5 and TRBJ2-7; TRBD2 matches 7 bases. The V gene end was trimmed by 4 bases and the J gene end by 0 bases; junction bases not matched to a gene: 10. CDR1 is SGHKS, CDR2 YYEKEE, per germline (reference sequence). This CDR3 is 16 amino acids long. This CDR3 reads CASSPAEIAGSYEQYF. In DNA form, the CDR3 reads TGTGCCAGCAGCCCCGCCGAAATAGCGGGCTCCTACGAGCAGTACTTC.

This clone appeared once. In nucleotides, the CDR3 is TGTGCCAGCAGTCGACAGGTTGGGGGAGCTTTCTTT. This gives the protein CASSRQVGGAFF. The chain employs TRBV28 and TRBJ1-1; D is possibly TRBD1 (6 bases). The germline V gene encodes CDR1 MDHEN and CDR2 SYDVKM. V dropped 5 bases and J dropped 10 bases, with 14 bases sitting between them. This CDR3 is built from 12 residues.